The T cell receptor (beta chain) under discussion was sequenced for a study of shared clonotypes between healthy human individuals. Naive CD4+ cells were CD45RA-selected; the remaining cells were memory. Study observations and caveats: The generation probabilities recorded for non-shared clonotypes fell below those of clonotypes shared by all four donors. When naive CD4 clonotypes were compared across a few donors, around 5% were shared. Rarefaction curves obtained for sorted subsets showed sequencing incomplete despite large depth.

Comment on this clone: Its antigen is not identified.

The repertoire was sequenced with immunoSEQ multiplex PCR; TCRdb's copy has only in-frame clones and lacks some. The repertoire holds some 1.5 million clones, with approximately 96% as singletons. The sequencing input was naive CD4+ T cells sorted from blood. Specified subset: CD45RA+ positively selected. The clonotype was recovered from a man aged 25-40 years in good health.

The CDR3 bases are TGTGCCACCAGCAGAGATTTGGGGCGGGAGATGGGCGAGCAGTACTTC. Protein: CATSRDLGREMGEQYF. The rearrangement joins TRBV15 to TRBJ2-7, with 7 positions matching TRBD2. V shed 0 bases and J 6 bases; nucleotides not matched to a gene: 11. Germline loops: CDR1 LNHNV, CDR2 YYDKDF (reference sequence). The CDR3 covers 16 residues. The full variable domain, completed using reference TRBV15 and TRBJ2-7, is DAMVIQNPRYQVTQFGKPVTLSCSQTLNHNVMYWYQQKSSQAPKLLFHYYDKDFNNEADTPDNFQSRRPNTSFCFLDIRSPGLGDTAMYLCATSRDLGREMGEQYFGPGTRLTVT.